The sequence of this T cell receptor (beta chain) was determined in a study of OX40 agonist ivuxolimab in advanced cancers. Study summary: Patients got intravenous ivuxolimab at 0.01 to 10 mg/kg every 2 weeks. A mean age of approximately 60 years, range about 20 to 85, was recorded, and around 85% were male. A partial response was reached by three patients: one with hepatocellular carcinoma and two with cutaneous melanoma. Study results and limitations: Clonal expansion by week 6 occurred in CD4+ and CD8+ blood T cells (at 0.1 to 3.0 mg/kg).

Using immunoSEQ multiplex PCR, the repertoire was profiled, and TCRdb retains in-frame clones only, with some absent. This sample has approximately 69,000 clones, with roughly 90% found just once. Of note for this clone: What it binds is not known.

The CDR3 length is 15 residues. V shed 5 bases and J shed 2 bases, with 16 bases lying between them. CDR1 is LNHDA, CDR2 SQIVND, per germline (reference sequence). The V gene is TRBV19, the J gene TRBJ2-7; TRBD2 might be the D (6 bases). The specimen was CD4+ or CD8+ T cells sorted from blood, collected in a trial of the OX40 agonist ivuxolimab. This TCR was sampled from an adult with an advanced solid tumor such as melanoma, head and neck, liver or kidney cancer. DNA of the CDR3: TGTGCCAGTAGTTCCCGTCGGGGGAGCGCCTACGAGCAGTACTTC. Translated, it gives CASSSRRGSAYEQYF.